The 5 T cell receptor beta chains reported below all come from one sample, sequenced in a study of Graves' ophthalmopathy and Graves' hyperthyroidism. The TCR beta CDR3 regions underwent amplification from RNA transcripts. After a first-round RT-PCR with HTBI primers, a second-round multiplex PCR was run. Each CDR3 protein gets one entry after TCRdb re-called the multiplex PCR reads with MiXCR. This table has hundreds of thousands of distinct CDR3 sequences, about a fifth appearing once. The sample consisted of peripheral blood. Receptors originate from a woman between 18 and 29 years old with stable Graves' hyperthyroidism. Some clones in this sample may be carry-over from other donors' samples.

V gene TRBV29-1 combines with J gene TRBJ1-1; 7 bases match TRBD1. The CDR3 spans 12 residues. Germline loops: CDR1 SQVTM, CDR2 ANQGSEA. The ends lost 2 bases at V and 7 bases at J; junction bases unmatched: 4. CDR3 loop: CSVERGRDEAFF. The CDR3 bases are TGCAGCGTTGAAAGGGGGCGGGATGAAGCTTTCTTT.

This clonotype has only a few counts. With a much larger clone just one base away, this may be a read error. V gene TRBV7-9 combines with J gene TRBJ2-7; weak D call: TRBD1 (8 bases). The CDR3 sequence is 15 residues long. The germline CDR1 and CDR2 sequences are SEHNR and FQNEAQ (reference sequence). V was clipped by 7 bases and J by 2 bases, with 18 bases between them. Here the CDR3 reads CASTPDRGGPYEQYF. CDR3 DNA sequence: TGTGCCAGCACCCCCGACAGGGGAGGGCCCTACGAGCAGTACTTC.

The table lists this clonotype with a few counts. The chain couples TRBV30 to TRBJ1-5; 8 nucleotides align to TRBD1. Unmatched junction bases numbered 6, after V lost 1 base and J lost 7 bases. Germline CDR1 is GTSNPN and CDR2 is SVGIG (reference sequence). The CDR3 runs to 14 residues. CDR3 DNA sequence: TGTGCCTGGAGTGGGACAGGGATATCCCAGCCCCAGCATTTT. As protein: CAWSGTGISQPQHF.

In its sample, this clonotype was seen many times. The chain is built from TRBV19 and TRBJ1-2, with D possibly matching TRBD1 (6 bases). Germline CDR1 reads LNHDA; CDR2 reads SQIVND (reference sequence). Trimming took 9 bases from V and 2 from J, leaving 16 bases between them. This CDR3 has 14 amino acids. The CDR3 nucleotides are TGTGCCAGCTGCAACAGGGAATCCAACTATGGCTACACCTTC. Translating it yields CASCNRESNYGYTF.

This clonotype has a handful of counts. The V gene is TRBV3-1, the J gene TRBJ2-2; D gene ambiguous. This CDR3 region has 16 residues. Germline V lookup: CDR1 LGHDT, CDR2 YNNKEL (reference sequence). Trimming took off 0 bases at V and 3 bases at J, with 11 bases between the two ends. For the CDR3, the DNA is TGTGCCAGCAGCCAAGATAACGTGGCCTACACCGGGGAGCTGTTTTTT. Protein product: CASSQDNVAYTGELFF.